Presented here are 17 T cell receptor beta chains from one specimen sequenced in a study of blood T cells in healthy people across ages. The authors ran a second PCR of about 7 to 11 cycles using a sample-barcoded 5' primer and a J-beta primer mix. MiXCR, applied by TCRdb to the 5' RACE reads, yields one record per CDR3 protein. The table shows about a million distinct CDR3 sequences, with 30% to 40% occurring only once. Sequencing was performed on blood. These receptors were collected from a man younger than 30 in good health.

Notes on this clonotype: This may come from a read error, since a much larger clone is one base off. The chain links TRBV7-9 to TRBJ2-7; D is undetermined. The CDR3 covers 14 residues. Germline V gene sequence: CDR1 SEHNR, CDR2 FQNEAQ (reference sequence). The CDR3, as DNA: TGTGCCAGCAACTTAGTAGGCGCACATAACGAGCAGTACTTC. It is translated as CASNLVGAHNEQYF. The entire variable domain, with the rest obtained from reference TRBV7-9 and TRBJ2-7, is as follows: DTGVSQNPRHKITKRGQNVTFRCDPISEHNRLYWYRQTLGQGPEFLTYFQNEAQLEKSRLLSDRFSAERPKGSFSTLEIQRTEQGDSAMYLCASNLVGAHNEQYFGPGTRLTVT.

This clonotype was recorded a few times. The chain uses TRBV4-3 and TRBJ1-2; D remains unclear. Trimming left V 0 bases short and J 0 bases short, with 8 bases between. Germline V gives CDR1 LGHNA, CDR2 YSLEER. The CDR3 is made up of 15 amino acids. In nucleotides, the CDR3 is TGCGCCAGCAGCCAAGAATTAAGATCTAACTATGGCTACACCTTC. Its translation is CASSQELRSNYGYTF.

The chain carries TRBV2 and TRBJ1-1; TRBD1 matches at 12 bases. This CDR3 has 15 residues. Germline CDR1 reads SNHLY; CDR2 reads FYNNEI. Trimming removed 6 bases from V and 4 bases from J; junction bases left unmatched: 6. The CDR3 loop is CASSDRGQGATEAFF. The CDR3 DNA reads TGTGCCAGCAGCGACCGGGGACAGGGGGCCACTGAAGCTTTCTTT.

This clonotype was seen at least ten times. The chain joins TRBV20-1 to TRBJ2-1, with D perhaps TRBD1 (6 bases). The CDR3 extends over 11 amino acids. CDR1 is DFQATT and CDR2 is SNEGSKA in the germline V gene (reference sequence). The V and J ends lost 6 bases and 8 bases respectively, with 11 bases between them. The CDR3 DNA is TGCAGTGCGAGGGGGATCGATGAGCAGTTCTTC. Its protein is CSARGIDEQFF.

The chain employs TRBV5-6 and TRBJ2-1; a weak D match, TRBD2 (6 bases). The CDR3 length is 13 residues. V lost 4 bases, J lost 6 bases, and 11 bases lay in between. Germline loops: CDR1 SGHDT, CDR2 YYEEEE. DNA for the CDR3: TGTGCCAGCAGCGTGACTAGTGCCAATGAGCAGTTCTTC. It encodes CASSVTSANEQFF.

This clonotype was recorded once. A read error may account for a junction end that differs from germline. The rearrangement uses TRBV29-1 and TRBJ2-1; 9 positions agree with TRBD1. This CDR3 contains 16 residues. Per the germline V gene, CDR1 is SQVTM and CDR2 is ANQGSEA. This CDR3 is CSASGRDRVPYNEQFF. The CDR3 DNA reads as TGCAGCGCCAGCGGTCGGGACAGGGTCCCCTATAATGAGCAGTTCTTC.

This clonotype has more than one count but fewer than ten. The V gene is TRBV10-3, the J gene TRBJ2-3; D tentatively fits TRBD1 or TRBD2 (5 bases each). There are 13 residues in the CDR3. V gave up 9 bases and J gave up 2 bases, with 12 bases separating them. Germline V gene sequence: CDR1 ENHRY, CDR2 SYGVKD. Here the CDR3 DNA reads TGTGCCATTCACGGGGACCTCACAGATACGCAGTATTTT. Translation gives CAIHGDLTDTQYF.

This clonotype was detected a few times. This chain joins TRBV6-6 and TRBJ2-1; D tentatively reads TRBD1 or TRBD2 (6 bases each). Germline V gene lookup returns CDR1 MNHNY and CDR2 SVGAGI (reference sequence). The CDR3 loop spans 16 amino acids. V was trimmed by 6 bases and J by 2 bases, leaving 17 bases between them. Written as DNA, the CDR3 is TGTGCCAGCAGCCCCCGGTTAGGGGGGCCCTACAATGAGCAGTTCTTC. It codes for CASSPRLGGPYNEQFF.

The gene calls are TRBV10-3 and TRBJ2-1; TRBD2 agrees at 8 bases. V dropped 8 bases and J dropped 5; count of bases not matched to a gene: 17. Germline V CDR1 and CDR2: ENHRY, SYGVKD. The CDR3 totals 17 residues. The CDR3 DNA is TGTGCCATCGGTCCTCGCCTTGGCGCGGGGGGTGACAATGAGCAGTTCTTC. Translating gives CAIGPRLGAGGDNEQFF.

There are many counts of this clonotype. V usage is TRBV29-1 and J usage is TRBJ2-3; D is undetermined. Trimming shortened V by 0 bases and J by 1 base, and 11 bases separated the two germline ends. The CDR3 is 15 residues long. CDR1 and CDR2 (germline): SQVTM, ANQGSEA. The CDR3 protein is CSVEDWSPRTDTQYF. The CDR3 region has the DNA TGCAGCGTTGAAGATTGGTCACCTCGCACAGATACGCAGTATTTT.

In its sample, this clonotype was seen a few times. The chain carries TRBV4-2 and TRBJ2-5; tentative D call: TRBD2 (5 bases). The CDR3 has 15 residues. The V gene's germline CDR1 is LGHNA and CDR2 YNFKEQ. V lost 2 bases and J lost 0, with 10 bases in between. Here the CDR3 reads CASSQRSGDQETQYF. The CDR3 DNA is TGTGCCAGCAGCCAACGTTCCGGGGACCAAGAGACCCAGTACTTC.

This clonotype was recorded a few times. The chain carries TRBV10-3 and TRBJ1-2, with no clear D. The V and J ends lost 11 bases and 4 bases respectively, with 14 bases between them. Germline V lookup: CDR1 ENHRY, CDR2 SYGVKD. The CDR3 loop spans 12 amino acids. The CDR3 loop reads CASRGRVYGYTF. For the CDR3, the DNA is TGTGCCTCTCGGGGTAGGGTCTATGGCTACACCTTC.

This clonotype was observed a single time. The rearrangement joins TRBV6-1 to TRBJ2-1, with D perhaps matching TRBD1 (6 bases). The ends were cut back, 7 bases at V and 4 bases at J, with 11 bases in the middle. The CDR3 loop spans 13 amino acids. Looked up from germline, CDR1 is MNHNS and CDR2 is SASEGT. CDR3 protein: CASTWTDYNEQFF. For the CDR3, the DNA is TGTGCCAGCACTTGGACAGATTACAATGAGCAGTTCTTC.

The chain is built from TRBV5-1 and TRBJ2-5; TRBD2 matches at 7 bases. The CDR3 is 18 amino acids. J was trimmed by 11 bases and V by 3 bases; bases with no gene match: 25. Germline V gene sequence: CDR1 SGHRS, CDR2 YFSETQ. The CDR3 sequence: CASSSEVGRSAGNNEQYF. CDR3 sequence (DNA): TGCGCCAGCAGCTCGGAAGTCGGCAGGTCAGCGGGGAACAATGAGCAGTACTTC.

The rearrangement links TRBV28 to TRBJ1-2; a weak D match, TRBD1 (6 bases). The germline V and J ends were trimmed by 8 bases and 6 bases, with 13 bases remaining between them. The length of the CDR3 is 12 residues. Germline V gives CDR1 MDHEN, CDR2 SYDVKM. CDR3 sequence reads: CASGQTVDGYTF. The CDR3 DNA follows: TGTGCCAGCGGACAGACTGTAGATGGCTACACCTTC.

The chain joins TRBV10-3 to TRBJ2-2; maybe TRBD2 (5 bases). V gave up 0 bases and J gave up 7 bases, with 9 bases separating them. CDR3 length: 14 residues. Germline V gives CDR1 ENHRY, CDR2 SYGVKD. The CDR3 DNA reads as TGTGCCATCAGTGAGTCCCACGGGGTCGGGGAGCTGTTTTTT. Translated, it gives CAISESHGVGELFF.

The chain recombines TRBV12-3 or TRBV12-4 with TRBJ2-1, with D possibly TRBD2 on 6 matching bases. V lost 11 bases, J lost 3 bases, and 20 bases lay in between. This CDR3 has 15 amino acids. CDR3 in DNA: TGTGCCTCCTCACGGACTGCGGGACTCTACAATGAGCAGTTCTTC. It encodes CASSRTAGLYNEQFF.